Below, 31 T cell receptor beta chains from the same sample are listed, as sequenced in a study of shared clonotypes between healthy human individuals. Data came from immunoSEQ multiplex PCR; TCRdb stores just in-frame clones and leaves some out. The table includes a few hundred thousand clones, more than 95% detected once. Input material: naive CD4+ T cells sorted from blood. Subset here: CD45RA+ positively selected. The receptors were sampled from a woman aged 25 to 39 in good health.

The chain is built from TRBV7-8 and TRBJ1-2; D gene ambiguous. The CDR3 is 11 residues long. V lost 4 bases and J lost 8, with 8 bases in between. Germline CDR1 and CDR2: SGHVS and FQNEAQ. CDR3 coding DNA: TGTGCCAGCAGCTCAGGCCCCGGCTACACCTTC. It codes for CASSSGPGYTF.

This clone has just one count. V and J are TRBV28 and TRBJ1-2; D may be TRBD1 (6 bases). The CDR3 is 13 residues long. Between the trimmed V and J ends, which lost 7 bases and 3 bases, there was a span of 12 bases. The germline CDR1 and CDR2 sequences are MDHEN and SYDVKM. The CDR3 sequence: CASNQGRHYGYTF. CDR3 nucleotides: TGTGCCAGCAACCAGGGGCGGCACTATGGCTACACCTTC.

V usage is TRBV7-9 and J usage is TRBJ1-2; 9 nucleotides agree with TRBD1. Germline CDR1 is SEHNR and CDR2 is FQNEAQ (reference sequence). The CDR3 extends over 15 amino acids. V trimming: 5 bases; J trimming: 4 bases; junction bases outside the gene matches: 8. The CDR3 sequence: CASSQWDRDLYGYTF. CDR3 nucleotides: TGTGCCAGCAGCCAATGGGACAGGGACCTCTATGGCTACACCTTC.

The CDR3 protein is CASGEGGHTEAFF. For the CDR3, the DNA is TGTGCTAGTGGTGAGGGCGGCCACACTGAAGCTTTCTTT. The J gene is TRBJ1-1, the V gene TRBV12-5; D not resolved. The ends were cut back, 5 bases at V and 3 bases at J, with 10 bases in the middle. The CDR3 spans 13 residues. Germline loops: CDR1 LGHNT, CDR2 FRNRAP. The full variable domain, its missing parts supplied by reference TRBV12-5 and TRBJ1-1, is DARVTQTPRHKVTEMGQEVTMRCQPILGHNTVFWYRQTMMQGLELLAYFRNRAPLDDSGMPKDRFSAEMPDATLATLKIQPSEPRDSAVYFCASGEGGHTEAFFGQGTRLTVV.

The chain joins TRBV6-5 to TRBJ1-1; no definite D call. Germline-derived CDR1 and CDR2 are MNHEY and SVGAGI. The length of the CDR3 is 14 residues. Deletions cut 2 bases from V and 5 bases from J, with 12 bases between. CDR3 in DNA: TGTGCCAGCAGTTACGGGGAGGAGGGTACTGAAGCTTTCTTT. Translating it yields CASSYGEEGTEAFF.

V usage is TRBV5-8 and J usage is TRBJ2-1, with D perhaps assigned TRBD1 or TRBD2 (5 bases each). Germline V gene lookup returns CDR1 SGHTS and CDR2 YDEGEE. Between the trimmed V and J ends, which lost 2 bases and 1 base, there was a span of 13 bases. This CDR3 has 16 residues. The CDR3 reads CASSFRGAGSYNEQFF. The CDR3 DNA reads as TGTGCCAGCAGCTTCCGTGGGGCGGGTTCCTACAATGAGCAGTTCTTC.

The V and J genes are TRBV18 and TRBJ2-1; the D gene is possibly TRBD2 (5 bases). V lost 6 bases and J lost 0, with 12 bases in between. This CDR3 comprises 15 residues. Germline V gene sequence: CDR1 KGHSH, CDR2 LQKENI. CDR3 protein: CASSQMGSSYNEQFF. CDR3 sequence (DNA): TGTGCCAGCTCGCAGATGGGGAGCTCCTACAATGAGCAGTTCTTC. The variable domain in full, completed from reference TRBV18 and TRBJ2-1, reads NAGVMQNPRHLVRRRGQEARLRCSPMKGHSHVYWYRQLPEEGLKFMVYLQKENIIDESGMPKERFSAEFPKEGPSILRIQQVVRGDSAAYFCASSQMGSSYNEQFFGPGTRLTVL.

This clone was seen a single time. The V call is TRBV10-2, the J call TRBJ1-4; 9 nucleotides align to TRBD1. The J segment lost 9 bases and the V segment lost 3 bases, leaving 5 bases of the junction unmatched. Germline V gene sequence: CDR1 WSHSY, CDR2 SAAADI. The CDR3 length is 14 residues. CDR3 in amino acids: CASSDPGQGKKLFF. The CDR3 DNA is TGCGCCAGCAGTGACCCCGGACAGGGGAAAAAACTGTTTTTT.

About this clone itself: This same CDR3 is encoded by further DNA sequences in the sample. The chain combines TRBV7-9 with TRBJ2-5; 8 bases map to TRBD1. CDR1 and CDR2 (germline): SEHNR, FQNEAQ (reference sequence). CDR3 size: 14 residues. V lost 0 bases to trimming and J lost 4 bases; unmatched junction nucleotides: 1. The CDR3 sequence: CASSLAGTGETQYF. CDR3 in DNA: TGTGCCAGCAGCTTAGCCGGGACAGGAGAGACCCAGTACTTC.

V and J are TRBV30 and TRBJ1-1; D may be TRBD1 (6 bases). Germline CDR1 GTSNPN, CDR2 SVGIG (reference sequence). Trimming took off 3 bases at V and 0 bases at J, with 11 bases between the two ends. The CDR3 has 14 residues. CDR3 in DNA: TGTGCCTGGAGGGGGACACCAGTGAACACTGAAGCTTTCTTT. Translated, it gives CAWRGTPVNTEAFF.

A single count supports this clone. This chain connects TRBV19 to TRBJ1-6, with D possibly being TRBD1 (5 bases). Germline loops: CDR1 LNHDA, CDR2 SQIVND (reference sequence). The CDR3 extends over 15 amino acids. Trimming cost V 4 bases and J 1 base, with 8 bases left between them. CDR3 nucleotide sequence: TGTGCCAGTAGTAGGGGGGATTCCTATAATTCACCCCTCCACTTT. Its protein is CASSRGDSYNSPLHF.

CDR3 sequence (DNA): TGTGCCAGCATTCAAGACCTCCCGGTGGGTGAAAAACTGTTTTTT. Its translation is CASIQDLPVGEKLFF. This sequence joins TRBV2 and TRBJ1-4; D remains unclear. The CDR3 is 15 residues long. Trimming stripped 7 bases from V and 7 bases from J, with 19 bases between. The germline CDR1 and CDR2 sequences are SNHLY and FYNNEI.

The chain joins TRBV28 to TRBJ1-4; 9 positions agree with TRBD1. The germline CDR1 and CDR2 sequences are MDHEN and SYDVKM. The CDR3 consists of 17 residues. J was trimmed by 6 bases and V by 1 base; bases with no gene match: 9. This CDR3 reads CASSLFETGGRDEKLFF. DNA of the CDR3: TGTGCCAGCAGTTTATTCGAGACAGGGGGGCGGGATGAAAAACTGTTTTTT.

The chain employs TRBV15 and TRBJ2-7, with TRBD2 identical over 8 bases. This CDR3 has 17 residues. Germline trimming cut 2 bases from V and 3 bases from J; bases unmatched to any gene: 12. Germline values: CDR1 LNHNV, CDR2 YYDKDF (reference sequence). CDR3 region: CATSRSGRGSTIYEQYF. CDR3 coding DNA: TGTGCCACCAGCAGATCCGGGAGGGGCAGCACCATCTACGAGCAGTACTTC.

V and J are TRBV18 and TRBJ2-2; D ambiguous. V dropped 0 bases and J dropped 2 bases, with 7 bases sitting between them. In germline, CDR1 is KGHSH, CDR2 LQKENI. The CDR3 runs to 15 residues. The CDR3 reads CASSPPSRNTGELFF. DNA for the CDR3: TGTGCCAGCTCACCACCGTCCAGAAACACCGGGGAGCTGTTTTTT.

CDR3: CAWSRWGRGSLNTEAFF. The CDR3 bases are TGTGCCTGGAGCCGATGGGGGAGGGGGAGCCTGAACACTGAAGCTTTCTTT. The chain combines TRBV30 with TRBJ1-1, with D perhaps matching TRBD1 (6 bases). V dropped 3 bases and J dropped 0 bases, with 20 bases sitting between them. The CDR3 extends over 17 amino acids. The V gene's germline CDR1 is GTSNPN and CDR2 SVGIG (reference sequence).

The chain is built from TRBV30 and TRBJ1-4; tentatively, D is TRBD1 (5 bases). V was clipped by 1 base and J by 7 bases, with 16 bases between them. CDR3 size: 15 residues. CDR1 and CDR2 from the germline V gene are GTSNPN and SVGIG (reference sequence). The DNA of the CDR3 is TGTGCCTGGAGTGGATCACAGGTTCTTGGTGAAAAACTGTTTTTT. It translates to CAWSGSQVLGEKLFF.

The chain has TRBV7-9 and TRBJ2-7, with TRBD2 matching over 8 bases. CDR3 length equals 18 residues. The germline CDR1 and CDR2 sequences are SEHNR and FQNEAQ (reference sequence). J lost 4 bases, V lost 3 bases, and 17 bases had no gene match. CDR3 in DNA: TGTGCCAGCAGCTTCCCCGCCCTCGGGAGGGCCGGTAGTTACGAGCAGTACTTC. It codes for CASSFPALGRAGSYEQYF.

The chain links TRBV19 to TRBJ2-1, with 11 bases lining up with TRBD2. The CDR3 is made up of 17 amino acids. From germline, CDR1 is LNHDA and CDR2 SQIVND (reference sequence). V was clipped by 2 bases and J by 7 bases; unmatched bases: 10. The CDR3 DNA reads as TGTGCCAGTAGTATACTAACCGGACTAGCGGGCCAGAATGAGCAGTTCTTC. Translation: CASSILTGLAGQNEQFF.

The J gene is TRBJ2-7, the V gene TRBV5-1; 11 nucleotides line up with TRBD2. The CDR3 extends over 14 amino acids. The junction had 3 bases not matched to a gene; V was cut back by 4 bases and J by 3 bases. Germline assignment: CDR1 SGHRS and CDR2 YFSETQ. CDR3 protein: CASSGGTSGYEQYF. The DNA of the CDR3 is TGCGCCAGCAGCGGGGGGACTAGCGGCTACGAGCAGTACTTC.

The J gene is TRBJ2-7, the V gene TRBV28, with D uncertain. V dropped 5 bases and J dropped 1 base, with 9 bases sitting between them. CDR3 length equals 13 residues. Germline assignment: CDR1 MDHEN and CDR2 SYDVKM. CDR3 in DNA: TGTGCCAGCAGTACCCGCCAGTCCTACGAGCAGTACTTC. Residues: CASSTRQSYEQYF. The full variable domain, in which reference TRBV28 and TRBJ2-7 provide the parts outside the CDR3, is DVKVTQSSRYLVKRTGEKVFLECVQDMDHENMFWYRQDPGLGLRLIYFSYDVKMKEKGDIPEGYSVSREKKERFSLILESASTNQTSMYLCASSTRQSYEQYFGPGTRLTVT.

The chain has TRBV28 and TRBJ1-1, with D uncertain. Germline V gene sequence: CDR1 MDHEN, CDR2 SYDVKM. CDR3 size: 14 residues. The ends were cut back, 7 bases at V and 1 base at J, with 13 bases in the middle. CDR3 in DNA: TGTGCCAGCACCGACCGGAGGACGAACACTGAAGCTTTCTTT. The encoded protein is CASTDRRTNTEAFF.

This clone has only a few counts. The chain combines TRBV10-1 with TRBJ2-1; tentatively, D is TRBD2 (6 bases). CDR1 is WNHNN, CDR2 SYGVQD, per germline (reference sequence). The CDR3 has 13 amino acids. Trimming shortened V by 0 bases and J by 10 bases, and 10 bases separated the two germline ends. This chain's CDR3 is CASSESGLLEQFF. The DNA of the CDR3 is TGCGCCAGCAGTGAGTCGGGACTTTTAGAGCAGTTCTTC.

This chain connects TRBV28 to TRBJ2-2; D remains ambiguous. Germline V CDR1 and CDR2: MDHEN, SYDVKM. There are 14 residues in the CDR3. With 2 bases removed from V and 7 bases from J, the gap between germline ends came to 11 bases. The CDR3 protein is CASSLDGVSGELFF. Written as DNA, the CDR3 is TGTGCCAGCAGTTTAGACGGTGTTAGCGGGGAGCTGTTTTTT.

This clone has a single count. The rearrangement links TRBV5-1 to TRBJ2-5, with D possibly matching TRBD1 (5 bases). Trimming took 2 bases from V and 3 from J, leaving 8 bases between them. Germline lookup yields CDR1 SGHRS and CDR2 YFSETQ. The CDR3 spans 13 residues. The CDR3 reads CASSFGQEETQYF. The CDR3 DNA reads TGCGCCAGCAGCTTCGGACAAGAAGAGACCCAGTACTTC.

The chain has TRBV7-3 and TRBJ2-3; no firm D call. Germline CDR1 is SGHTA and CDR2 is FQGTGA. The CDR3 runs to 15 residues. The V gene lost 4 bases and the J gene lost 0 bases, with 11 bases spanning the gap. CDR3: CASSSPTASTDTQYF. Here the CDR3 DNA reads TGTGCCAGCAGCTCCCCCACCGCCAGCACAGATACGCAGTATTTT.

V and J are TRBV29-1 and TRBJ2-7; 12 nucleotides match TRBD2. The CDR3 sequence is 14 residues long. Trimming at V came to 4 bases and at J to 2 bases, leaving 3 bases not matched to a gene. Germline loops: CDR1 SQVTM, CDR2 ANQGSEA. The CDR3, as DNA: TGCAGCGTTGCTCGGACTAGCGGGGCCTACGAGCAGTACTTC. Protein: CSVARTSGAYEQYF.

The genes are TRBV27 and TRBJ2-5; TRBD2 agrees at 8 bases. Trimming took 7 bases from V and 2 from J; bases not matched to a gene: 15. Looked up from germline, CDR1 is MNHEY and CDR2 is SMNVEV (reference sequence). The CDR3 length is 17 residues. DNA of the CDR3: TGTGCCAGCACCACTAACCAACTAGCGGTCGATCAAGAGACCCAGTACTTC. Encoded protein: CASTTNQLAVDQETQYF.

The rearrangement joins TRBV18 to TRBJ2-7; 8 bases align to TRBD2. The CDR3 loop spans 17 amino acids. The V and J ends lost 0 bases and 2 bases, in that order; junction bases with no gene match: 9. Germline V gene lookup returns CDR1 KGHSH and CDR2 LQKENI. The CDR3 DNA reads as TGTGCCAGCTCACCACCGGCCGCGGGAGGCCGTACCTACGAGCAGTACTTC. As protein: CASSPPAAGGRTYEQYF.

The chain uses TRBV29-1 and TRBJ2-5; a possible D gene is TRBD1 (5 bases). The J call may be in error: the DNA end matches TRBJ2-7 better. The CDR3 contains 14 residues. CDR1 and CDR2 from the germline V gene are SQVTM and ANQGSEA. As DNA, the CDR3 is TGCAGCGTTGTTGTCCCCACGACAGTCGACGAGCAGTACTTC. This translates into CSVVVPTTVDEQYF.

As for this clone: The same CDR3 also results from other DNA sequences found in this sample. V is TRBV28 and J is TRBJ2-1; 11 positions agree with TRBD2. V dropped 6 bases and J dropped 7; count of bases not matched to a gene: 8. The V gene's germline CDR1 is MDHEN and CDR2 SYDVKM. The CDR3 spans 15 residues. CDR3 DNA: TGTGCCAGCAGCCGGGGGACTAGCGGAAATAATGAGCAGTTCTTC. Protein: CASSRGTSGNNEQFF. Full variable domain (rest looked up from reference TRBV28 and TRBJ2-1): DVKVTQSSRYLVKRTGEKVFLECVQDMDHENMFWYRQDPGLGLRLIYFSYDVKMKEKGDIPEGYSVSREKKERFSLILESASTNQTSMYLCASSRGTSGNNEQFFGPGTRLTVL.